The present TCR beta chain was sequenced within a study of T-cell memory formation after mild COVID-19. Using its own MiXCR run on the 5' RACE reads, TCRdb lists one record per CDR3 protein. The sample shows around 390,000 distinct CDR3 sequences, roughly 15% of them seen only once. CDR3 size: 12 residues. Germline loops: CDR1 DFQATT, CDR2 SNEGSKA (reference sequence). The V and J ends lost 6 bases and 5 bases, in that order; junction bases with no gene match: 6. This clonotype was picked up a small number of times. The chain employs TRBV20-1 and TRBJ2-7; TRBD1 matches 8 bases. The TCR sequence derives from a man between 18 and 29 years old who had mild COVID-19 (a few samples of this study predate the infection). Cell type and time point are not known. Material: PBMCs or a T cell subset sorted from them (not recorded which). The CDR3 bases are TGCAGTGCGGATCGGACAGGGAACGAGCAGTACTTC. Encoded protein: CSADRTGNEQYF.